This T cell receptor (beta chain) was captured by sequencing in a study of vaccination effects on CD4 cells after COVID-19. In the study overall: The vaccine given was either BNT162b2 or mRNA-1273, in two doses.

Antigen-specific CD4+ T cells expanded by the ViraFEST assay with viral peptide pools were then sequenced. Investigators separated out CD4+ T cells once around 11 days of culture had passed. Clones were read by immunoSEQ multiplex PCR, and TCRdb kept only the in-frame ones, dropping some. This sample carries under 80,000 clones, approximately 74% of them seen once, and the ten largest clones take roughly 1.8%. Trimming pared 2 bases from V and 1 base from J, leaving 8 bases between. The CDR3 loop spans 15 amino acids. Germline CDR1 MNHNS, CDR2 SASEGT. Of note for this clone: Its cognate antigen is unknown.

This receptor was identified in a human donor who received a COVID-19 vaccine. The chain links TRBV6-1 to TRBJ2-2; D is possibly TRBD2 (6 bases). The source was CD4+ T cells from PBMCs cultured with HCoV-229E spike peptides, collected before COVID-19 vaccination. This CDR3 reads CASSESGVNTGELFF. The CDR3 region has the DNA TGTGCCAGCAGTGAATCGGGAGTGAACACCGGGGAGCTGTTTTTT.